This record looks at one T cell receptor beta chain sequence and its context. The source of the sample is a study of cytomegalovirus exposure and HLA in healthy donors. In the study overall: Among the 398 genotyped donors, more than 70% were placed in the Caucasian-associated ancestry cluster.

This CDR3 is built from 13 residues. Trimming pared 3 bases from V and 9 bases from J, leaving 12 bases between. The germline V gene has CDR1 SGHNT and CDR2 YENEEA. Researchers ran the PCR with 60 Vbeta and 13 Jbeta primers. Repertoires were generated with immunoSEQ multiplex PCR, while TCRdb's copy carries only in-frame clones and drops some. The sample includes about 130,000 clones, roughly 85% seen only once; the top ten take over 3%. The chain has TRBV11-3 and TRBJ2-1; D gene ambiguous. The sequencing input was PBMCs. The source is a woman aged 40-49 years in good health and CMV-seropositive. In nucleotides, the CDR3 is TGTGCCAGCAGCTTTTCCCAGCGAGGTGAGCAGTTCTTC. Translating gives CASSFSQRGEQFF.